These 8 T cell receptor beta chains were all obtained from the same sample, sequenced in a study of T cell clonotyping in hematopoietic cell transplantation. Measured with immunoSEQ multiplex PCR; TCRdb has only the in-frame clones, and not every one. The sample has approximately 75,000 clones, around 94% seen once. What was sequenced was peripheral blood mononuclear cells. All receptors derive from a man between 45 and 60 years old in good health. Some clones in this sample may be carry-over from other donors' samples.

V and J are TRBV5-6 and TRBJ2-2; the match to TRBD1 covers 7 bases. With V trimmed by 4 bases and J by 3 bases, 9 bases remained unmatched. This CDR3 is built from 16 residues. Germline V CDR1 and CDR2: SGHDT, YYEEEE. This chain's CDR3 is CASSPQGNGDTGELFF. The CDR3 DNA is TGTGCCAGCAGCCCACAGGGGAATGGGGACACCGGGGAGCTGTTTTTT.

Written as DNA, the CDR3 is TGTGCCTGGACTCCCGAAGCGAGAGCACACTACAATGAGCAGTTCTTC. Its protein product is CAWTPEARAHYNEQFF. The chain employs TRBV30 and TRBJ2-1; D unclear. Trimming removed 4 bases from V and 3 bases from J, with 19 bases in between. Germline V gene sequence: CDR1 GTSNPN, CDR2 SVGIG (reference sequence). The length of the CDR3 is 16 residues.

The V call is TRBV19, the J call TRBJ2-3; TRBD2 agrees at 9 bases. Germline CDR1 reads LNHDA; CDR2 reads SQIVND (reference sequence). This CDR3 has 18 amino acids. The trim removed 6 bases at V and 2 bases at J, leaving 15 bases unmatched. The CDR3 sequence is CASSPSLISGGYTDTQYF. CDR3 sequence (DNA): TGTGCCAGTAGCCCGTCCCTCATTAGCGGGGGATACACAGATACGCAGTATTTT.

This clone was detected once. The chain is built from TRBV6-5 and TRBJ2-2; 7 bases are a match to TRBD1. This CDR3 is built from 15 residues. With 6 bases clipped from V and 4 bases from J, the junction kept 8 bases outside the gene matches. Germline V gene lookup returns CDR1 MNHEY and CDR2 SVGAGI. The CDR3 DNA follows: TGTGCCAGCAGCCTCAGGGGGTTGGGCACCGGGGAGCTGTTTTTT. Protein: CASSLRGLGTGELFF.

This clone was seen just once. V usage is TRBV7-9 and J usage is TRBJ2-1, with 9 bases aligning to TRBD2. Germline CDR1 SEHNR, CDR2 FQNEAQ (reference sequence). The junction had 7 bases not matched to a gene; V was cut back by 3 bases and J by 10 bases. The CDR3 is made up of 14 amino acids. CDR3 protein: CASSFATSGQEQFF. As DNA, the CDR3 is TGTGCCAGCAGCTTCGCGACTAGCGGTCAGGAGCAGTTCTTC. The whole variable domain, remainder taken from reference TRBV7-9 and TRBJ2-1, is DTGVSQNPRHKITKRGQNVTFRCDPISEHNRLYWYRQTLGQGPEFLTYFQNEAQLEKSRLLSDRFSAERPKGSFSTLEIQRTEQGDSAMYLCASSFATSGQEQFFGPGTRLTVL.

The chain has TRBV6-5 and TRBJ2-1; the match to TRBD1 covers 9 bases. The germline V gene encodes CDR1 MNHEY and CDR2 SVGAGI. V was pared by 6 bases and J by 6 bases, with 3 bases of the junction left unmatched. The CDR3 covers 13 residues. CDR3 sequence reads: CASSPGQGNEQFF. CDR3 nucleotide sequence: TGTGCCAGCAGCCCGGGACAGGGCAATGAGCAGTTCTTC.

In this sample, this clone turned up a few times. This chain connects TRBV5-6 to TRBJ2-1; 8 positions match TRBD1. The germline V gene encodes CDR1 SGHDT and CDR2 YYEEEE. The CDR3 spans 16 residues. The J segment lost 5 bases and the V segment lost 4 bases, leaving 11 bases of the junction unmatched. Here the CDR3 reads CASSGRRTGLDNEQFF. The CDR3 nucleotides read TGTGCCAGCAGCGGCCGGAGGACAGGGTTAGACAATGAGCAGTTCTTC.

V gene TRBV28 combines with J gene TRBJ1-1; D not resolved. The germline CDR1 and CDR2 sequences are MDHEN and SYDVKM. The CDR3 length is 13 residues. Trimming took off 4 bases at V and 1 base at J, with 7 bases between the two ends. CDR3 DNA sequence: TGTGCCAGCAGTTGGATGGGGAACACTGAAGCTTTCTTT. This codes for CASSWMGNTEAFF.